The entry below describes one T cell receptor (beta chain). The CDR3 runs to 13 residues. CDR1 is SEHNR, CDR2 FQNEAQ, per germline (reference sequence). With V trimmed by 1 base and J by 5 bases, 1 base remained unmatched. The record originates from a study of blood T cell repertoires in COVID-19. In the original processing: Amplification of reference gene primers was used by the study to estimate nucleated cell counts. This table comes from immunoSEQ multiplex PCR, and its TCRdb copy is limited to in-frame clones, with some not included. The D gene and trimming were derived from the DNA, and the V and J assignments and clone size from that table. The sample carries 70,000 to 95,000 clones, roughly 84% recorded once.

This sequence was found in a woman aged 50 to 60 with acute or convalescent COVID-19. The rearrangement uses TRBV7-9 and TRBJ1-1; 7 bases line up with TRBD1. The material sequenced was peripheral blood. The CDR3 nucleotides read TGTGCCAGCAGCTTAGTACAGGGGACTGAAGCTTTCTTT. Encoded protein: CASSLVQGTEAFF.